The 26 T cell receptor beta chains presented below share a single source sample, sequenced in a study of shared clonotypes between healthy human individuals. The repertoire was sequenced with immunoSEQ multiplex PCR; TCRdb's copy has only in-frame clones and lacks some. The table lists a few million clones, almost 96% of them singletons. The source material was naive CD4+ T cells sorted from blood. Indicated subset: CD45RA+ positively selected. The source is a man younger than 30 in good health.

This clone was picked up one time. CDR3 nucleotide sequence: TGTGCCAGTAGTAGTGCGGCAGACACCGGGGAGCTGTTTTTT. This translates into CASSSAADTGELFF. This chain links TRBV19 with TRBJ2-2, with unresolved D. Germline CDR1 is LNHDA and CDR2 is SQIVND (reference sequence). The CDR3 is 14 residues long. The V end lost 4 bases, the J end lost 3 bases, and 9 bases lay between the germline ends.

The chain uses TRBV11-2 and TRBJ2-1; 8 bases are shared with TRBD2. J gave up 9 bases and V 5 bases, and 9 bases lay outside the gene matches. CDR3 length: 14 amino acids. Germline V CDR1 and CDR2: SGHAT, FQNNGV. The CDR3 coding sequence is TGTGCCAGCAGCCCCGGGACTAGAGTGGGTGAGCAGTTCTTC. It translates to CASSPGTRVGEQFF.

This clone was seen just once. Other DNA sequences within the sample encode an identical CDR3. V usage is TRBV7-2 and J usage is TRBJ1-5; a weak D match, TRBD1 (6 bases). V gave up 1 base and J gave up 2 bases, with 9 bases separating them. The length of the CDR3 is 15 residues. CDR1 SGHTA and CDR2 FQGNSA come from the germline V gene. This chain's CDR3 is CASSLGAGGNQPQHF. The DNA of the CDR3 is TGTGCCAGCAGCTTAGGGGCAGGGGGCAATCAGCCCCAGCATTTT.

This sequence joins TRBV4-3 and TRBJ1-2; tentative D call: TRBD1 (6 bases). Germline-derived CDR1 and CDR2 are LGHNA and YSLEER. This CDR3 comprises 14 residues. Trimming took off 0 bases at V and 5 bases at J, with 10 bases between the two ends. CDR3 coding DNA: TGCGCCAGCAGCCAAGAACCAGGGGAATATGGCTACACCTTC. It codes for CASSQEPGEYGYTF.

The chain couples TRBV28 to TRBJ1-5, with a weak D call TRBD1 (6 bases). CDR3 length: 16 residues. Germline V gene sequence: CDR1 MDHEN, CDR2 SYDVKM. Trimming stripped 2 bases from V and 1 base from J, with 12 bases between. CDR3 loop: CASSLGTGSSNQPQHF. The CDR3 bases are TGTGCCAGCAGTTTAGGAACAGGGTCGAGCAATCAGCCCCAGCATTTT.

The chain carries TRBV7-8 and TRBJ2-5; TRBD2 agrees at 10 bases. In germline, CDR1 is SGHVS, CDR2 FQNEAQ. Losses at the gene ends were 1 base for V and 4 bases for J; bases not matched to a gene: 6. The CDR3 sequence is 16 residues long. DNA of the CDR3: TGTGCCAGCAGCTTAGGTCGGCTAGCGGGGGTAGAGACCCAGTACTTC. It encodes CASSLGRLAGVETQYF. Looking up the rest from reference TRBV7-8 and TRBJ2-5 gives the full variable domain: GAGVSQSPRYKVAKRGQDVALRCDPISGHVSLFWYQQALGQGPEFLTYFQNEAQLDKSGLPSDRFFAERPEGSVSTLKIQRTQQEDSAVYLCASSLGRLAGVETQYFGPGTRLLVL.

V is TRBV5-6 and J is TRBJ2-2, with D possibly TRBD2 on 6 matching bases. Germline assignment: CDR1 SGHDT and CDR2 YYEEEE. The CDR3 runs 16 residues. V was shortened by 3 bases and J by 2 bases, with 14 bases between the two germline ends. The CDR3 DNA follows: TGTGCCAGCAGCTGGAGGGACTCTAGTAACACCGGGGAGCTGTTTTTT. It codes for CASSWRDSSNTGELFF.

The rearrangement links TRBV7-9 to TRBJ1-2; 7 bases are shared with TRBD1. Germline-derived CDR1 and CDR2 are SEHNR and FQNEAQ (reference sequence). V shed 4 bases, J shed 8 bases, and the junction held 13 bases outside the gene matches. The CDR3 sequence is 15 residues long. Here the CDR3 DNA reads TGTGCCAGCAGCTGGGGACAGAATTCGGGCCTAGGCTACACCTTC. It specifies CASSWGQNSGLGYTF.

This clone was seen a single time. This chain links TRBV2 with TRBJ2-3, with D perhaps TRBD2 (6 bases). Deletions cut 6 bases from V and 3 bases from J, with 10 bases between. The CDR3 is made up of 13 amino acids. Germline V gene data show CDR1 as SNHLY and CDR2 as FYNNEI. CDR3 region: CASRRLVTDTQYF. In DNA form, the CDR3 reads TGTGCCAGCAGAAGACTAGTTACAGATACGCAGTATTTT.

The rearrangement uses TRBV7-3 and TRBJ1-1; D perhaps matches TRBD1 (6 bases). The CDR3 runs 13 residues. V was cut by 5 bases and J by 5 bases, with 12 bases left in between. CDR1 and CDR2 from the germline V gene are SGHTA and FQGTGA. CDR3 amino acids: CASSPQGKTEAFF. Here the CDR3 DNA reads TGTGCCAGCAGCCCACAGGGTAAAACTGAAGCTTTCTTT. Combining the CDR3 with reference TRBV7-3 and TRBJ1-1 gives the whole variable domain GAGVSQTPSNKVTEKGKYVELRCDPISGHTALYWYRQSLGQGPEFLIYFQGTGAADDSGLPNDRFFAVRPEGSVSTLKIQRTERGDSAVYLCASSPQGKTEAFFGQGTRLTVV.

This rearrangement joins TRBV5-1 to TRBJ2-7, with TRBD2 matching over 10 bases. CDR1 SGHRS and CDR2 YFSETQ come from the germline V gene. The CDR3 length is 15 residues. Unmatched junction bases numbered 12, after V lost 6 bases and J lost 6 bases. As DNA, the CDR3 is TGCGCCAGCACACCCCAACCGGCTAGCGGGAGCGAGCAGTACTTC. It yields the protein CASTPQPASGSEQYF.

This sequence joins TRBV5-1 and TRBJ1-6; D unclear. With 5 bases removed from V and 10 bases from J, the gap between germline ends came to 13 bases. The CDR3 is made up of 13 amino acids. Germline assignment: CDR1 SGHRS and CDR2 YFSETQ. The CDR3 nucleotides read TGCGCCAGCAGTTGGATAATGGGATCACCCCTCCACTTT. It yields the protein CASSWIMGSPLHF.

This CDR3 is CASSSTGGREKLFF. Here the CDR3 DNA reads TGTGCCAGCAGCTCCACAGGGGGCCGTGAAAAACTGTTTTTT. The chain recombines TRBV6-6 with TRBJ1-4; 9 bases are shared with TRBD1. This CDR3 has 14 residues. With 6 bases clipped from V and 7 bases from J, the junction kept 6 bases outside the gene matches. The germline gives CDR1 MNHNY, CDR2 SVGAGI (reference sequence).

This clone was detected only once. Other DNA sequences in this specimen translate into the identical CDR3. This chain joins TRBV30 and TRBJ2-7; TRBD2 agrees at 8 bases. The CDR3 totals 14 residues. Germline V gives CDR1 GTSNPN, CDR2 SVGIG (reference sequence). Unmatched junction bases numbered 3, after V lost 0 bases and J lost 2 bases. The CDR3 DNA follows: TGTGCCTGGAGTGTGGCGGGGGGACCCTACGAGCAGTACTTC. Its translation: CAWSVAGGPYEQYF.

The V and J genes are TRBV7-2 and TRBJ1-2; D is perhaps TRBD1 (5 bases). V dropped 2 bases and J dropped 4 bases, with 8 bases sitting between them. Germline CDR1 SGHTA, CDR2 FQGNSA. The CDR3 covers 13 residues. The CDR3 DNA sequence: TGTGCCAGCAGCTTACAGGGTATCTATGGCTACACCTTC. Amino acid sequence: CASSLQGIYGYTF.

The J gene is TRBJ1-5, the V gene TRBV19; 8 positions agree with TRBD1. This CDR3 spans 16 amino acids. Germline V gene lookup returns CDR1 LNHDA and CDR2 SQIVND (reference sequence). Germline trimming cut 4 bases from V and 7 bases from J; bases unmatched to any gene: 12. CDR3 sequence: CASSSVPGGAGQPQHF. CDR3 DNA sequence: TGTGCCAGTAGTAGTGTGCCAGGGGGCGCGGGACAGCCCCAGCATTTT. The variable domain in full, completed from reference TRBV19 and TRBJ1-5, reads DGGITQSPKYLFRKEGQNVTLSCEQNLNHDAMYWYRQDPGQGLRLIYYSQIVNDFQKGDIAEGYSVSREKKESFPLTVTSAQKNPTAFYLCASSSVPGGAGQPQHFGDGTRLSIL.

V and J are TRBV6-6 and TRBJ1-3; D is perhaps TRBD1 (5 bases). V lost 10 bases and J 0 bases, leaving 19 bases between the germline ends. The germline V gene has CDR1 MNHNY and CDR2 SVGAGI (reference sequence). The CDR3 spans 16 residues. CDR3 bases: TGTGCCACCGGACGGGGCACACCTTACTCTGGAAACACCATATATTTT. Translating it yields CATGRGTPYSGNTIYF.

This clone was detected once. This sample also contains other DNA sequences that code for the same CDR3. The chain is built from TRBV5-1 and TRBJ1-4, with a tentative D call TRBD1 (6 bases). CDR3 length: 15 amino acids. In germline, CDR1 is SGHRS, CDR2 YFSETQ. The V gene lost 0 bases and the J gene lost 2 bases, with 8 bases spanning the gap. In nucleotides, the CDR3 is TGCGCCAGCAGCTTGGAGAGGGGGACTAATGAAAAACTGTTTTTT. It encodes CASSLERGTNEKLFF.

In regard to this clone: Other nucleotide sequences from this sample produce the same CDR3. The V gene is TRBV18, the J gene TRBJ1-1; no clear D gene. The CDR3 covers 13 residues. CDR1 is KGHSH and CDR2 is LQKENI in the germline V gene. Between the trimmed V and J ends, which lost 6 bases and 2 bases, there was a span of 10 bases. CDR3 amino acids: CASSLTANTEAFF. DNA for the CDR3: TGTGCCAGCTCCCTAACAGCAAACACTGAAGCTTTCTTT.

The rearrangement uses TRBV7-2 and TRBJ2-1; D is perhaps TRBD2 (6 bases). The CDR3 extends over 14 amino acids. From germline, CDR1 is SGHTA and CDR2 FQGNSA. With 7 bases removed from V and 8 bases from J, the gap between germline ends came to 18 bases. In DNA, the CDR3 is TGTGCCAGCACCCGAGCCCTAGCGCCGTATGAGCAGTTCTTC. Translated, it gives CASTRALAPYEQFF.

DNA of the CDR3: TGTGCCAGCAGTTCCATAAATCAGCCCCAGCATTTT. Its translation: CASSSINQPQHF. This chain uses TRBV28 with TRBJ1-5; D remains ambiguous. Trimming cost V 4 bases and J 4 bases, with 5 bases left between them. This CDR3 region has 12 residues. The germline CDR1 and CDR2 sequences are MDHEN and SYDVKM.

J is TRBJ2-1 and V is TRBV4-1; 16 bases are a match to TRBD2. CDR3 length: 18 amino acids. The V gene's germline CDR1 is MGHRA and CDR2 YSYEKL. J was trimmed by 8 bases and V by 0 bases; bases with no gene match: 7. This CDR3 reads CASSQDGTSGRAWDEQFF. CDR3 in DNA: TGCGCCAGCAGCCAAGACGGGACTAGCGGGAGGGCCTGGGATGAGCAGTTCTTC.

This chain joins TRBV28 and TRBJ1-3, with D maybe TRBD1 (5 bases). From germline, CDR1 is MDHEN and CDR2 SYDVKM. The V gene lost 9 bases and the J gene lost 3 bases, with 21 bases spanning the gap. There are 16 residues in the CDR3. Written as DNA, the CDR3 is TGTGCCAGTAACCCCGGGACCGTGGTTAGTGGAAACACCATATATTTT. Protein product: CASNPGTVVSGNTIYF.

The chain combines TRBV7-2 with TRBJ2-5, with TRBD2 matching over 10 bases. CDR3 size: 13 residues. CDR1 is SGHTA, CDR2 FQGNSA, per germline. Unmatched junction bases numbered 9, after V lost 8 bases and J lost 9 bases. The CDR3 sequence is CASRGLADLAQYF. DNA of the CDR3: TGTGCCAGCCGAGGACTAGCGGACTTGGCCCAGTACTTC.

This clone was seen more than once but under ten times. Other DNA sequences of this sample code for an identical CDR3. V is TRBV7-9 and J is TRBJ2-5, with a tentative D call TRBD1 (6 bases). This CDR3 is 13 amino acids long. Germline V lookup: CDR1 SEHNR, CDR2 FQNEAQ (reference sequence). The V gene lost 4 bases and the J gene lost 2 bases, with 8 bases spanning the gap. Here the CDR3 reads CASSSGQQETQYF. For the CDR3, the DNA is TGTGCCAGCAGCTCCGGACAGCAAGAGACCCAGTACTTC.

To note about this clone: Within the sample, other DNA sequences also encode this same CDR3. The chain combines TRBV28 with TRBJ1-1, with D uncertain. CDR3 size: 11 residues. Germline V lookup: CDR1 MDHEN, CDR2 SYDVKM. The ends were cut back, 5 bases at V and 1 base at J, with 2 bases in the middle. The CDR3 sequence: CASSQNTEAFF. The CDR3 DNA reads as TGTGCCAGCAGTCAGAACACTGAAGCTTTCTTT. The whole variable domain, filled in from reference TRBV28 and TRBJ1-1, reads DVKVTQSSRYLVKRTGEKVFLECVQDMDHENMFWYRQDPGLGLRLIYFSYDVKMKEKGDIPEGYSVSREKKERFSLILESASTNQTSMYLCASSQNTEAFFGQGTRLTVV.